The clone carrying this T cell receptor beta chain was counted once. Its antigen is as yet unknown. This CDR3 comprises 14 residues. V lost 5 bases to trimming and J lost 16 bases; unmatched junction nucleotides: 17. Per germline, CDR1 DFQATT and CDR2 SNEGSKA (reference sequence). This record comes from a study of CD8+CD57+ T cells in acquired aplastic anemia. The study's findings and limits: There were roughly 28 CD8+ CDR3 sequences that occurred in both patients and controls.

It was genomic DNA that served as the template for profiling TCR beta VDJ and CDR3. TCRdb used MiXCR to reprocess the reads, holding one entry per CDR3 protein. This repertoire shows about 180,000 distinct CDR3 sequences, approximately 49% found once; its top ten account for under 3.5%. The sequencing sample was made of sorted CD4+, CD8+, or CD8+CD57+ T cells (not recorded which) from PBMCs. The receptor was isolated from a human donor in good health. The chain links TRBV20-1 to TRBJ2-1, with 10 bases aligning to TRBD2. The CDR3 reads CSAYDPLAGVRSFF. CDR3 coding DNA: TGCAGTGCTTATGACCCCCTAGCGGGGGTACGGTCTTTCTTC.